These T cell receptor beta chains were read from a single sample in a study of blood T cell repertoires in COVID-19. Measured with immunoSEQ multiplex PCR; TCRdb has only the in-frame clones, and not every one. The repertoire holds some 120,000 clones, with about 75% as singletons. The source material was peripheral blood. The receptor set was obtained from a man older than 75 with acute or convalescent COVID-19. Each CDR3 is given with its conserved first and last residue. The order of the fields is clone size, V gene, D gene, J gene, CDR3 DNA, CDR3 protein. A D gene is named only where the DNA matches it firmly. Size is stated for part of the rows, as once, few or many counts, or as a class when the clone is expanded.

>-|TRBV2|-|TRBJ1-4
TGTGCCAGCAGTGAGCGCCCCCCGGGGAGTAATGAAAAACTGTTTTTT
CASSERPPGSNEKLFF
>-|TRBV20-1|-|TRBJ2-7
TGCAGTGCTAGTCCGGCAGGCAGGGTGTCCTACGAGCAGTACTTC
CSASPAGRVSYEQYF
>-|TRBV3-1/TRBV3-2|TRBD2|TRBJ2-1
TGTGCCAGCAGCCAAGCCAGATCCTTTGCGGGGGGGCATGAGCAGTTCTTC
CASSQARSFAGGHEQFF
>-|TRBV6-5|TRBD1|TRBJ2-7
TGTGCCAGCAGTTATAGGGACAGGGGAGGGGAGCAGTACTTC
CASSYRDRGGEQYF
>few|TRBV19|-|TRBJ2-2
TGTGCCAGTAAAGGGGGCGGGGAAACCGGGGAGCTGTTTTTT
CASKGGGETGELFF
>-|TRBV6-6|-|TRBJ1-2
TGTGCCAGCAGTTACACCCAGACCCGGGATGGCTACACCTTC
CASSYTQTRDGYTF
>-|TRBV19|-|TRBJ1-5
TGTGCCAGTACCCCGGACTACAATCAGCCCCAGCATTTT
CASTPDYNQPQHF
>-|TRBV4-2|TRBD2|TRBJ2-3
TGTGCCAGCAGCCAAGATTTTGGGTCAGGACTAGTGATTATCGGGAATACAGATACGCAGTATTTT
CASSQDFGSGLVIIGNTDTQYF
>-|TRBV3-1/TRBV3-2|-|TRBJ1-2
TGTGCCAGCAGCCAAGACTATAGCCCAATCTATGGCTACACCTTC
CASSQDYSPIYGYTF
>-|TRBV5-6|-|TRBJ2-5
TGTGCCAGCAGGCGCTCTGGGGGCGCGGTGTTACGAGAGACCCAGTACTTC
CASRRSGGAVLRETQYF
>-|TRBV5-6|-|TRBJ2-7
TGTGCCAGCAGCTTGGGCATAGAGTACGAGCAGTACTTC
CASSLGIEYEQYF
>-|TRBV2|-|TRBJ2-2
TGTGCCAGCGGCATTAACAGGATCACGAACACCGGGGAGCTGTTTTTT
CASGINRITNTGELFF
>-|TRBV3-1/TRBV3-2|-|TRBJ2-5
TGTGCCAGCAGCCAAGTAGTTACAGCTCAAGAGACCCAGTACTTC
CASSQVVTAQETQYF
>-|TRBV6-5|-|TRBJ2-2
TGTGCCAGCAGTTACAGTCCGGGGGCGAACACCGGGGAGCTGTTTTTT
CASSYSPGANTGELFF
>once|TRBV10-3|-|TRBJ2-3
TGTGCCATCAGCGGACAGATCACAGATACGCAGTATTTT
CAISGQITDTQYF
>-|TRBV2|TRBD1|TRBJ2-7
TGTGCCAGCAGTACAGTATGGACAGGAACCTACGAGCAGTACTTC
CASSTVWTGTYEQYF
>once|TRBV7-9|-|TRBJ2-7
TGTGCCAGCAGCCTTAGCGGTACGTGGGAGCAGTACTTC
CASSLSGTWEQYF
>-|TRBV6-2/TRBV6-3|-|TRBJ2-7
TGTGCCAGCAGTTACCAACCTAACTCCTACGAGCAGTACTTC
CASSYQPNSYEQYF
>few|TRBV2|-|TRBJ1-5
TGTGCCAGCAGTGACGGTAAGGGGATAGCCCAGCATTTT
CASSDGKGIAQHF
>-|TRBV27|-|TRBJ2-3
TGTGCCAGCAGTCTCCGCCGGGGGAGCCCAGATACGCAGTATTTT
CASSLRRGSPDTQYF
>few|TRBV5-6|TRBD1|TRBJ1-1
TGTGCCAGCAGCCCGCTTGGACAGGACCACACTGAAGCTTTCTTT
CASSPLGQDHTEAFF
>-|TRBV5-4|TRBD1|TRBJ2-6
TGTGCCAGCAGCAATCGGGACAGGGGGACTGGGGCCAACGTCCTGACTTTC
CASSNRDRGTGANVLTF
>-|TRBV9|TRBD1|TRBJ2-3
TGTGCCAGCAGCAGCCTCGGACAGGCAGATACGCAGTATTTT
CASSSLGQADTQYF
>-|TRBV5-5|-|TRBJ1-1
TGTGCCAGCAGCCCTACTACTCCGGACACTGAAGCTTTCTTT
CASSPTTPDTEAFF
>few|TRBV5-1|-|TRBJ2-6
TGCGCCAGCAGCCCGGGGGTGGACATCTCTGGGGCCAACGTCCTGACTTTC
CASSPGVDISGANVLTF
>-|TRBV4-2|TRBD2|TRBJ2-3
TGTGCCAGCAGCCTTGGACTAGCAGAAGATACGCAGTATTTT
CASSLGLAEDTQYF
>-|TRBV6-5|TRBD2|TRBJ2-1
TGTGCCACCCGCCGGGGGGACAATGAGCAGTTCTTC
CATRRGDNEQFF
>-|TRBV28|-|TRBJ2-3
TGTGCCAGCGGCCTACAGGGCCCCCCAGATACGCAGTATTTT
CASGLQGPPDTQYF
>-|TRBV4-2|TRBD1|TRBJ2-7
TGTGCCAGCAGCCAAGCCGGGACAGAGGTTTACGAGCAGTACTTC
CASSQAGTEVYEQYF
>-|TRBV20-1|-|TRBJ2-7
TGCAGTGCTTACAACTCCTACGAGCAGTACTTC
CSAYNSYEQYF
>-|TRBV6-4|-|TRBJ2-2
TGTGCCAGCAGTGAACAGGGTTCCGGGGAGCTGTTTTTT
CASSEQGSGELFF
>-|TRBV10-3|-|TRBJ1-2
TGTGCCATCAGCCTCGGCTATGGCTACACCTTC
CAISLGYGYTF
>-|TRBV5-1|-|TRBJ2-3
TGCGCCAGCAGCAGGGCGGTTGGGGGGAGCGGCTCAGATACGCAGTATTTT
CASSRAVGGSGSDTQYF
>few|TRBV7-8|-|TRBJ2-6
TGTGCCAGCGGGGCAGTAGGAGCCGGGGCCAACGTCCTGACTTTC
CASGAVGAGANVLTF
>-|TRBV5-1|TRBD1|TRBJ1-4
TGCGCCAGCAGCCGGGACAGTAAAAATGAAAAACTGTTTTTT
CASSRDSKNEKLFF
>-|TRBV2|-|TRBJ2-7
TGTGCCAGCATGAGGAGGAGTTACGAGCAGTACTTC
CASMRRSYEQYF
>-|TRBV15|-|TRBJ1-2
TGTGCCACCAGCAGATCAAGAAGCCGGGGGGCGGAGGGCTACACCTTC
CATSRSRSRGAEGYTF
>-|TRBV19|-|TRBJ1-2
TGTGCCAGTGGTGGCATAGGGACTGGAGGCTACACCTTC
CASGGIGTGGYTF
>-|TRBV13|-|TRBJ1-2
TGTGCCAGCAGCTTAGGCCTAAGACATAACTATGGCTACACCTTC
CASSLGLRHNYGYTF
>-|TRBV27|TRBD1|TRBJ2-1
TGTGCCAGCCGAAGCTGGGACAGGGGTAACACTTTCTCCTACAATGAGCAGTTCTTC
CASRSWDRGNTFSYNEQFF
>-|TRBV2|-|TRBJ2-5
TGTGCCAGCAGTGAAGGTCAGGTCGGTCCTCGACTACACTTC
CASSEGQVGPRLHF
>-|TRBV9|-|TRBJ2-2
TGTGCCAGCAGCGGTTTGAGGACCGGGGAGCTGTTTTTT
CASSGLRTGELFF
>once|TRBV4-3|-|TRBJ2-7
TGCGCCAGCAGCCAAGATGCGGGCCCCTACGAGCAGTACTTC
CASSQDAGPYEQYF
>-|TRBV14|TRBD2|TRBJ2-7
TGTGCCAGCAGCCTCGGTTGGGGGGGCGAGCAGTACTTC
CASSLGWGGEQYF
>-|TRBV11-2|TRBD2|TRBJ2-1
TGTGCCAGCAGCCTACTGACTAGCGGGGGGCGGGTAGGGGAGCAGTTCTTC
CASSLLTSGGRVGEQFF
>few|TRBV5-1|TRBD1|TRBJ1-1
TGCGCCAGCAGCCCAGGGACAGGGGGCCTAAACACTGAAGCTTTCTTT
CASSPGTGGLNTEAFF
>-|TRBV5-1|-|TRBJ1-2
TGCGCCAGCAGCTTGGATCTCCCGACAAGTGGCTACACCTTC
CASSLDLPTSGYTF
>-|TRBV18|-|TRBJ2-3
TGTGCCAGCTCAGGAGCTAGCACAGATACGCAGTATTTT
CASSGASTDTQYF
>once|TRBV3-1/TRBV3-2|TRBD2|TRBJ2-3
TGTGCCAGCAGCACGACTAGCGGGGGTGCAGATACGCAGTATTTT
CASSTTSGGADTQYF
>once|TRBV7-9|-|TRBJ2-7
TGTGCCAGCAGCTTAGGACAGGCCGGAGTAATCTACGAGCAGTACTTC
CASSLGQAGVIYEQYF
>-|TRBV6-5|TRBD1|TRBJ2-7
TGTGCCAGCAGAACCGGGACAGGGTCCTACGAGCAGTACTTC
CASRTGTGSYEQYF
>-|TRBV6-6|-|TRBJ1-1
TGTGCCAGCAGTTACTCTGCGGCGGGGAACACTGAAGCTTTCTTT
CASSYSAAGNTEAFF